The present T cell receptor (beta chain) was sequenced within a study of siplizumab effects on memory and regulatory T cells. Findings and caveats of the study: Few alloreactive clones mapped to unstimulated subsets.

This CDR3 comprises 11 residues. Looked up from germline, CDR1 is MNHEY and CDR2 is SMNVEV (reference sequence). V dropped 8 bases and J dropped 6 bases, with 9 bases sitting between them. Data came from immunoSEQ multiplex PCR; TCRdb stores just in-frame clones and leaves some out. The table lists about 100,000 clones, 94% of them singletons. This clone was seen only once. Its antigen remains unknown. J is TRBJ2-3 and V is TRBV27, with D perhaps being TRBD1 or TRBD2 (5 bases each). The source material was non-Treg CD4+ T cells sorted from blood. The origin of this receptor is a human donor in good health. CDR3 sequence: CASGGNDTQYF. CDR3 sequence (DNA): TGTGCCAGCGGGGGAAACGATACGCAGTATTTT.